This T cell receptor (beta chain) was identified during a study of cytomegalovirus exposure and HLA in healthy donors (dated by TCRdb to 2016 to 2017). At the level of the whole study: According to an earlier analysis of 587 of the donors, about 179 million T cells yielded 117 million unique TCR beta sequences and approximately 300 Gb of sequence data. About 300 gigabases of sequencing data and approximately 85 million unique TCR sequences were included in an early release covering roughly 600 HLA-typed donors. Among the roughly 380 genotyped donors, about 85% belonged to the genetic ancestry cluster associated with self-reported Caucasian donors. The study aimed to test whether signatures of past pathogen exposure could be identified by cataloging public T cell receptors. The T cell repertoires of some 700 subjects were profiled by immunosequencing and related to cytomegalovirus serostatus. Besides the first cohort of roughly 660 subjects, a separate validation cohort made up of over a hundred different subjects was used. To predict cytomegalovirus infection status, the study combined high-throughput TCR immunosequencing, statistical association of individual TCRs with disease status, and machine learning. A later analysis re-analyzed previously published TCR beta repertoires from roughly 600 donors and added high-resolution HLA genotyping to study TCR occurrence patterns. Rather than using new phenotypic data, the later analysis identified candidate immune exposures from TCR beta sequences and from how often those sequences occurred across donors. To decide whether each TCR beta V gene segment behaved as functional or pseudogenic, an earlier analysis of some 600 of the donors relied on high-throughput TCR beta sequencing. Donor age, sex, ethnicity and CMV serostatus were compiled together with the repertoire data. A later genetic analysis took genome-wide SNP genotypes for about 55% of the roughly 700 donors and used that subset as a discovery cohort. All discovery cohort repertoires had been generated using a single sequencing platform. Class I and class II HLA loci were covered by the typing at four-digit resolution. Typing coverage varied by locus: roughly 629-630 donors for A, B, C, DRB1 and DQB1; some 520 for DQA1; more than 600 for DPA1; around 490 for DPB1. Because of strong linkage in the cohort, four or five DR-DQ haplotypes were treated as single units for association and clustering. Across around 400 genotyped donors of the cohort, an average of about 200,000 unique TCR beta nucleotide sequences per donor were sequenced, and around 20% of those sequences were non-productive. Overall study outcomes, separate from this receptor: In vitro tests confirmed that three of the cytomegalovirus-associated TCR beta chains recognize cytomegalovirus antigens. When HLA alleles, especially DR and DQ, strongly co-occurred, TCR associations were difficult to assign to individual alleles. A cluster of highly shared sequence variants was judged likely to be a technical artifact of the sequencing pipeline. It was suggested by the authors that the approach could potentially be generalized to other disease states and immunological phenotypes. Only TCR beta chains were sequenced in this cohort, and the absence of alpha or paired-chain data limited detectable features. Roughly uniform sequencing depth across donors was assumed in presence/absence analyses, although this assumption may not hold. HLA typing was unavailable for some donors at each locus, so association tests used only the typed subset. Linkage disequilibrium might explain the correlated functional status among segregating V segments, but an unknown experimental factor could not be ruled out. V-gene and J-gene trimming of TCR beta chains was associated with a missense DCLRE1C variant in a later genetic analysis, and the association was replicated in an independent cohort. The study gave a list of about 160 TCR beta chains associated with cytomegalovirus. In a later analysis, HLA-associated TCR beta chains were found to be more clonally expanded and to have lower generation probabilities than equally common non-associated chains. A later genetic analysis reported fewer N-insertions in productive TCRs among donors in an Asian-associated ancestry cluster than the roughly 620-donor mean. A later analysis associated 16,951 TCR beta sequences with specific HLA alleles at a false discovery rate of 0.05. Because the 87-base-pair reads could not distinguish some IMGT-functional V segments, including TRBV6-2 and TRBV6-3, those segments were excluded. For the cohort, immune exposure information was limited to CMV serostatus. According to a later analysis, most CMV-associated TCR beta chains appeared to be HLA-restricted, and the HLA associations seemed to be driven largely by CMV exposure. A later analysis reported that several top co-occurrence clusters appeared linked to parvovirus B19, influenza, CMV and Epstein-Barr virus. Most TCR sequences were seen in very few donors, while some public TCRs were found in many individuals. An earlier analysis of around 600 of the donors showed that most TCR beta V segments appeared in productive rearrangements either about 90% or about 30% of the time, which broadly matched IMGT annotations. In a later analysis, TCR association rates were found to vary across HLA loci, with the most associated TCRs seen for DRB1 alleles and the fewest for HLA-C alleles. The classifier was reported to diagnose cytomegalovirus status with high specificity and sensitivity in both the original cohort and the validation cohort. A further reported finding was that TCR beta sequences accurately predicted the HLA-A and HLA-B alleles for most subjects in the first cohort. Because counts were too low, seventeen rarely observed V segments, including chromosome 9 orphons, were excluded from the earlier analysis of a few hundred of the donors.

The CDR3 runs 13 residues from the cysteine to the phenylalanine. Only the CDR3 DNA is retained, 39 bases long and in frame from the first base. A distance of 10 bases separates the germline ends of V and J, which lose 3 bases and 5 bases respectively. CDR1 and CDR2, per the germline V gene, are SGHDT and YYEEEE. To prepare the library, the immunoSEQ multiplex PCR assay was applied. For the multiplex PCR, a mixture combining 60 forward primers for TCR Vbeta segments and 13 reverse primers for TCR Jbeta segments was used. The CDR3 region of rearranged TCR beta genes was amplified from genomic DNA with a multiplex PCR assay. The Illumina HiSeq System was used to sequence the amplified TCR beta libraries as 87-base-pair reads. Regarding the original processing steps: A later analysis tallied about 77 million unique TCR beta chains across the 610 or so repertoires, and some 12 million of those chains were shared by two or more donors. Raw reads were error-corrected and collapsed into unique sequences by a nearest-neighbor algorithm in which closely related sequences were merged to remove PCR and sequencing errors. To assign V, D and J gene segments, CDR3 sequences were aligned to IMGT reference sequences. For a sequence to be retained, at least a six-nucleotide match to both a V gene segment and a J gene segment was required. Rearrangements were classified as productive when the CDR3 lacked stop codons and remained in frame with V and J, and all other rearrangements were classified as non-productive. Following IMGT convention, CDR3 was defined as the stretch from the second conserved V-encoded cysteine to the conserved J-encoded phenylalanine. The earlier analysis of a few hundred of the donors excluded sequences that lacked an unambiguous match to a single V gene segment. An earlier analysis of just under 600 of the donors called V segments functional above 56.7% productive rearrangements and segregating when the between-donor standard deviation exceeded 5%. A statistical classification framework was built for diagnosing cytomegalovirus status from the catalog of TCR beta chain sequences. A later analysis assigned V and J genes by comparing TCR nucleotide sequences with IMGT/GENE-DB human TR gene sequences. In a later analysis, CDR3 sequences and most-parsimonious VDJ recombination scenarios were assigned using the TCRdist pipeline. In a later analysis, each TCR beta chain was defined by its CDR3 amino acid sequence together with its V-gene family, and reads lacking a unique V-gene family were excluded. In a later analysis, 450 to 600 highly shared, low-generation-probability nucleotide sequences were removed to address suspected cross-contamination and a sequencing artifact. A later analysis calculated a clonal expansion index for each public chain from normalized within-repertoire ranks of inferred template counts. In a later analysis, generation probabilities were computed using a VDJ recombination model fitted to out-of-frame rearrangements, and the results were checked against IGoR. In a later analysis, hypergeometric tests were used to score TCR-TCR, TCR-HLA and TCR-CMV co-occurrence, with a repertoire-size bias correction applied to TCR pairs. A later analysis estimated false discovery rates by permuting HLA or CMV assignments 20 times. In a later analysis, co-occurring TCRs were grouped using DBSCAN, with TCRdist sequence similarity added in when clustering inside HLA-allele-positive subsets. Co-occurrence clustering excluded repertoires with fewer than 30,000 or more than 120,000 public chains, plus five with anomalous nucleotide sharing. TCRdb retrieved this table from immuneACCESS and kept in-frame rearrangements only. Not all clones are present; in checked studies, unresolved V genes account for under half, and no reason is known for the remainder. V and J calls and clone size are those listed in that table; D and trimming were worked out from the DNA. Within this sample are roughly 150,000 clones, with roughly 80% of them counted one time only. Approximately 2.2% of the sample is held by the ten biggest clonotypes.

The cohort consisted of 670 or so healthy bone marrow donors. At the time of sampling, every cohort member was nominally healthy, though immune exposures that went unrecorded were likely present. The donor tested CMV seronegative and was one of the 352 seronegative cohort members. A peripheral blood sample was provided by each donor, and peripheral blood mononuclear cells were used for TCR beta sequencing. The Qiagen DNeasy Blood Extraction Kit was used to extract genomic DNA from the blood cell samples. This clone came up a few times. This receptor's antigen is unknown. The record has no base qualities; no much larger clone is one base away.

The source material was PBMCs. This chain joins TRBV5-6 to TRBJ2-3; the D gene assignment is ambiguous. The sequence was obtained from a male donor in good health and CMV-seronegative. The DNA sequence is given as TGTGCCAGCAGCTGGATGCCAGGAGATACGCAGTATTTT. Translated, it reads CASSWMPGDTQYF.